The 14 T cell receptor beta chains below come from one sample, sequenced in a study of T cells in women clearing cervical HPV infection. Using immunoSEQ multiplex PCR, the repertoire was profiled, and TCRdb retains in-frame clones only, with some absent. Here the sample table reports tens of thousands of clones. Sequencing was carried out using blood buffy coat. The receptors were gathered from a woman between 18 and 70 years old with a cervical HPV16 infection that either progressed to CIN3+ or cleared (not recorded which).

For this clone: The read halts 3 residues ahead of the CDR3 end, with the missing end drawn from the germline J gene. V usage is TRBV19 and J usage is TRBJ1-4; no clear D gene. CDR1 and CDR2 from the germline V gene are LNHDA and SQIVND (reference sequence). This CDR3 has 12 amino acids. CDR3 residues: CASSTYASPLFF. Incomplete CDR3 DNA: TGTGCCAGTAGTACGTATGCGTCACCA.

As for this clone: Germline is not matched at one junction end, which may reflect a read error. The read ends 3 residues before the CDR3 terminus; that terminus is restored from the germline J gene. The chain couples TRBV7-3 to TRBJ2-1, with 7 positions matching TRBD1. The germline gives CDR1 SGHTA, CDR2 FQGTGA. The CDR3 loop spans 14 amino acids. The CDR3 is CSSSDRASYNEQFF. CDR3 DNA (partial): TGTTCCAGCAGCGACAGGGCCTCCTACAATGAG.

Here the CDR3 reads CASSSDRGRVNEQFF. The sequenced part of the CDR3 DNA is TGTGCCAGTAGTAGCGACAGGGGGCGGGTCAATGAG. The chain uses TRBV19 and TRBJ2-1, with 10 bases fitting TRBD1. The read falls 3 residues short of the CDR3 end, and the missing part is taken from the germline J gene. The V gene's germline CDR1 is LNHDA and CDR2 SQIVND (reference sequence). With 4 bases clipped from V and 6 bases from J, the junction kept 6 bases outside the gene matches. The CDR3 extends over 15 amino acids.

On this clone itself: The read is 3 residues too short to cover the CDR3 end, so that end is filled in from the germline J gene. V usage is TRBV5-1 and J usage is TRBJ2-7, with 7 nucleotides matching TRBD1. Germline V gene sequence: CDR1 SGHRS, CDR2 YFSETQ. V lost 2 bases, J lost 0 bases, and 5 bases stayed unmatched. This CDR3 has 15 amino acids. This chain's CDR3 is CASSFVGDSSYEQYF. CDR3 DNA, as far as it was read: TGCGCCAGCAGCTTTGTCGGGGACAGCTCCTACGAG.

For this clone: Read data end 3 residues before the CDR3 end; the end is taken from the germline J gene. The chain carries TRBV2 and TRBJ2-2; a weak D match, TRBD2 (5 bases). Deletions cut 3 bases from V and 4 bases from J, with 12 bases between. Germline V gene lookup returns CDR1 SNHLY and CDR2 FYNNEI. This CDR3 is built from 15 residues. CDR3 region: CASSDLAGPTGELFF. CDR3 bases read: TGTGCCAGCAGTGATCTGGCGGGTCCCACCGGGGAG.

As for this clone: Germline and junction disagree at one end, which may indicate a read error. The read ends 3 residues shy of where the CDR3 ends; the end is completed using the germline J gene. The chain employs TRBV7-7 and TRBJ2-5, with TRBD2 matching 12 bases. The CDR3 is made up of 16 amino acids. Germline assignment: CDR1 SSHAT and CDR2 FNYEAQ (reference sequence). The CDR3 reads CASSLGLAGTQETQYF. CDR3 DNA (partial): TGTGCTAGCAGCTTAGGACTAGCGGGGACTCAAGAGACC.

About this clone itself: The read falls 3 residues short of the CDR3 end, and the missing part is taken from the germline J gene. The gene calls are TRBV24-1 and TRBJ2-3, with D possibly matching TRBD2 (5 bases). V lost 0 bases to trimming and J lost 5 bases, with 11 bases between them. CDR1 and CDR2 from the germline V gene are KGHDR and SFDVKD. This CDR3 has 15 residues. CDR3 in amino acids: CATSDLATAGDTQYF. CDR3 DNA, as far as it was read: TGTGCCACCAGTGATTTGGCGACTGCGGGAGATACG.

Concerning this clone: Coverage ceases 3 residues before the CDR3 finishes, and the germline J gene fills in the end. This sequence joins TRBV6-2 or TRBV6-3 and TRBJ2-7; 10 nucleotides line up with TRBD2. CDR1 MNHEY and CDR2 SVGEGT come from the germline V gene. The CDR3 contains 15 residues. V was clipped by 6 bases and J by 4 bases; unmatched bases: 9. CDR3: CASSSITSGKYEQYF. The sequenced CDR3 bases are TGTGCCAGCAGCTCGATCACTAGCGGGAAGTACGAG.

Comment on this clone: The CDR3 end is not reached by the read, which stops 3 residues before it; the germline J gene fills it in. This sequence joins TRBV5-1 and TRBJ2-5; 8 nucleotides line up with TRBD1. This CDR3 spans 17 amino acids. Germline V gives CDR1 SGHRS, CDR2 YFSETQ. V was clipped by 1 base and J by 2 bases; unmatched bases: 10. The CDR3 spells CASSLSGTGGWQETQYF. The sequenced part of the CDR3 DNA is TGCGCCAGCAGCTTGTCCGGGACAGGCGGGTGGCAAGAGACC.

As to this clone: The CDR3 extends 3 residues past the end of the read, so its final part is completed from the germline J gene. The V gene is TRBV7-2, the J gene TRBJ2-5; 8 nucleotides agree with TRBD2. The germline CDR1 and CDR2 sequences are SGHTA and FQGNSA. V was pared by 2 bases and J by 5 bases, with 4 bases of the junction left unmatched. The CDR3 covers 14 residues. CDR3 bases read: TGTGCCAGCAGCTTACCGGGGGGGCGGGAGACC. Translating gives CASSLPGGRET. The entire CDR3 sequence reads CASSLPGGRETQYF.

As concerns this clone: The DNA ends 3 residues before the CDR3 does, and the rest of the CDR3 is filled in from the germline J gene. This chain joins TRBV20-1 and TRBJ1-5, with 7 bases aligning to TRBD1. Germline V gives CDR1 DFQATT, CDR2 SNEGSKA (reference sequence). The ends lost 0 bases at V and 0 bases at J; junction bases unmatched: 11. This CDR3 region has 18 residues. The sequenced CDR3 bases are TGCAGTGCTAGAGATGAAGGGACAGCGAAGCATAGCAATCAGCCC. Its translation is CSARDEGTAKHSNQP. In full, the CDR3 is CSARDEGTAKHSNQPQHF.

The CDR3 sequence: CASSMGRYQPQHF. Incomplete CDR3 DNA: TGTGCCAGTAGTATGGGCAGATATCAGCCC. The rearrangement links TRBV19 to TRBJ1-5; D is undetermined. The CDR3 extends 3 residues past the end of the read, so its final part is completed from the germline J gene. Trimming stripped 3 bases from V and 5 bases from J, with 8 bases between. Germline V gives CDR1 LNHDA, CDR2 SQIVND (reference sequence). This CDR3 contains 13 residues.

About this clone itself: The CDR3 goes on 3 residues after the read ends, and that part is filled in from the germline J gene. This chain connects TRBV20-1 to TRBJ1-2; D ambiguous. Germline loops: CDR1 DFQATT, CDR2 SNEGSKA (reference sequence). The V end lost 3 bases, the J end lost 5 bases, and 22 bases lay between the germline ends. CDR3 length: 16 residues. The CDR3 sequence is CSASPPGSDGLYGYTF. The covered CDR3 bases are TGCAGTGCTAGCCCCCCCGGGTCAGACGGTCTTTATGGC.

Remarks on this clone: Read sequence stops 3 residues before the CDR3 end, and the germline J gene provides the missing end. The chain employs TRBV7-3 and TRBJ2-2, with D possibly TRBD1 on 5 matching bases. Germline assignment: CDR1 SGHTA and CDR2 FQGTGA. The CDR3 extends over 13 amino acids. Trimming removed 1 base from V and 6 bases from J, with 6 bases in between. The sequenced CDR3 bases are TGTGCCAGCAGCTTAAAAGGGGCCGGGGAG. This encodes CASSLKGAGE. In full, the CDR3 reads CASSLKGAGELFF.